This T cell receptor beta chain was recorded in a study of response to subunit inactivated influenza vaccine. A few counts support this clonotype. TCRdb re-derived calls from the RT-PCR reads in MiXCR, one entry per CDR3 protein. The data show 650,000 or so distinct CDR3 sequences, with 12% to 15% seen just once and around 7.6% held by the top ten. This receptor was identified in a man aged 50-59 years who received an inactivated influenza vaccine. The sample here was PBMCs from blood, taken around 15 days before vaccination.

The chain's CDR3 is CASSEPTRLETQYF. CDR3 coding DNA: TGTGCCAGCAGTGAACCCACACGGTTGGAGACCCAGTACTTC. The V gene is TRBV6-1, the J gene TRBJ2-5; no reliable D call. Trimming shortened V by 2 bases and J by 5 bases, and 12 bases separated the two germline ends. The germline CDR1 and CDR2 sequences are MNHNS and SASEGT. The CDR3 has 14 residues.